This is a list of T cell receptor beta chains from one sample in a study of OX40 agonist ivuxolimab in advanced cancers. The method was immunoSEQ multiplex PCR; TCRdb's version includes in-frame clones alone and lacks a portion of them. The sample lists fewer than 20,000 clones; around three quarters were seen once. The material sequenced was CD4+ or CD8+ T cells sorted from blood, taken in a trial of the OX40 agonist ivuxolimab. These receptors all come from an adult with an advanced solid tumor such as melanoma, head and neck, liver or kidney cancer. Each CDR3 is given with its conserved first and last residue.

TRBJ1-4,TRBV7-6,CASSLAPTPGGEKLFF
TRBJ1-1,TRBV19,CASTPGQGEAFF
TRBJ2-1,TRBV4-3,CASSQGGTAGEVFF
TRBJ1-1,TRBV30,CAWMSFEAFF
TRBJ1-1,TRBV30,CATWTAWNTEAFF
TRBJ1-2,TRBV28,CASSLGRGEGYTF
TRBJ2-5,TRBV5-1,CASSYGTGGALHQETQYF
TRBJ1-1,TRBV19,CASSSPGTGGREAFF
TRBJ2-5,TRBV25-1,CASSVGTGEASPETQYF
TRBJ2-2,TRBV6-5,CASKRRTGELFF
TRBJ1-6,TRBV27,CASRGQMVSPLHF
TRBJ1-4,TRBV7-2,CASSLRRTNEKLFF
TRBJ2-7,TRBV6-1,CASSVAGGNYEQYF
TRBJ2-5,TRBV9,CASSVVVGPQETQYF
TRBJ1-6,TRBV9,CASSSLGTDNSPLHF
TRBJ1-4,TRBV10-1,CASSALAGEKLFF
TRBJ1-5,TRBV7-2,CASSPTYNQPQHF
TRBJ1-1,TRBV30,CAWSTTRPGMNTEAFF
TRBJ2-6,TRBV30,CAWKGYSGASSGANVLTF
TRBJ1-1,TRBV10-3,CAIRWGQGASEAFF
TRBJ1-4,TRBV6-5,CASSPLQGHREKLFF
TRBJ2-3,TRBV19,CASSILSGTSTDTQYF
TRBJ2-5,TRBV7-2,CASSLDGLAGMGGETQYF
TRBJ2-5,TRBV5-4,CASSFRQGQETQYF
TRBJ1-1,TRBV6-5,CASSYEPDTEAFF
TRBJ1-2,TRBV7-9,CASSLGHEKYGYTF
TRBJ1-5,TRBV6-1,CASSEAFDQPQHF
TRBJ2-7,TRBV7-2,CASSFRLAGSYEQYF
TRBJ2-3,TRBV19,CATRTGVSTDTQYF
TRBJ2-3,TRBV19,CASSMGPTGRFTDTQYF
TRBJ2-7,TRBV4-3,CASSPGLAASYEQYF
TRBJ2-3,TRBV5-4,CASSLAGDDTQYF
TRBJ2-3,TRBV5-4,CASSLGVGGAQDTQYF
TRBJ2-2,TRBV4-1,CASSQGTYGELFF
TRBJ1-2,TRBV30,CAWSSWTGATYGYTF
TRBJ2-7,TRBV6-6,CASSNQEGTYEQYF
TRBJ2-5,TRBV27,CASSLSGTGALGTQYF
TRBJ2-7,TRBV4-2,CASSQDHSSYEQYF
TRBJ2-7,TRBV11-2,CASSFTPGYEQYF
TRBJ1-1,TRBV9,CASSLKGTEAFF
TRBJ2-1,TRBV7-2,CASSPMFSARWMNEQFF
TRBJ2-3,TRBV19,CASSRTGTGTDTQYF
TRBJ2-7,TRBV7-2,CASSHDRAASYEQYF
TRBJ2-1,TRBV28,CASRADRSYNEQFF
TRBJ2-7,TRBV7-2,CASTSVTSPYEQYF
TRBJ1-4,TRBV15,CATSPFKSSPNEKLFF
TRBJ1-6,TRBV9,CASSGGEAPSPLHF
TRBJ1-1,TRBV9,CASSGPGGRYTEAFF
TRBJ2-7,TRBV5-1,CASSPRQGARGEQYF
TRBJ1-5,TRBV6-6,CASSYPPGQSNQPQHF
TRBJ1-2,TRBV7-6,CASSLGQGTNYGYTF
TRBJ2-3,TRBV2,CASSRGSSKADTQYF
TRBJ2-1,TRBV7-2,CASSLVGEGSDEQFF
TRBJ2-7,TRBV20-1,CSAQTGFGQYF
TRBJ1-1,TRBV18,CASSPLSENTEAFF
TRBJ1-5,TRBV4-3,CASNQFRLGRNQPQHF
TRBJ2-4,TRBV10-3,CAISEFAGNIQYF